The 6 T cell receptor beta chains below come from one sample, sequenced in a study of cytotoxic CD8 clonotypes in ibrutinib-treated CLL. Produced via immunoSEQ multiplex PCR; TCRdb's table is partial and in-frame only. The sample gives 150,000 to 200,000 clones, roughly 88% of which show up once; more than 2.5% is in the top ten. The sequencing here drew on PBMCs, taken at disease progression, from a patient treated with ibrutinib. The receptors here all came from a human donor with chronic lymphocytic leukemia.

This clone was seen only a few times. This chain uses TRBV7-2 with TRBJ2-3, with a tentative D call TRBD1 (6 bases). Germline lookup yields CDR1 SGHTA and CDR2 FQGNSA. Trimming took off 2 bases at V and 3 bases at J, with 12 bases between the two ends. This CDR3 contains 15 residues. The CDR3 nucleotides are TGTGCCAGCAGCTTAAGGCACAGGGTAACAGATACGCAGTATTTT. It specifies CASSLRHRVTDTQYF.

In this sample, this clone turned up once. The CDR3 DNA reads TGTGCCAGCGGCAAGGGGCCGGGGTCAAGTTATCCCGGGGAGCTGTTTTTT. Translated: CASGKGPGSSYPGELFF. This sequence joins TRBV25-1 and TRBJ2-2; D tentatively reads TRBD1 or TRBD2 (5 bases each). This CDR3 is 17 amino acids long. V was clipped by 8 bases and J by 6 bases, with 25 bases between them. Germline V gene lookup returns CDR1 MGHDK and CDR2 SYGVNS.

The table lists this clone with a count of one. The V gene is TRBV7-9, the J gene TRBJ1-2; tentatively, D is TRBD1 (6 bases). The CDR3 runs 19 residues. Trimming removed 6 bases from V and 4 bases from J, with 30 bases in between. Germline CDR1 reads SEHNR; CDR2 reads FQNEAQ (reference sequence). The CDR3 sequence: CASSSERGTSILLGYGYTF. The CDR3 nucleotides read TGTGCCAGCAGTTCAGAGAGGGGGACTTCAATTCTACTGGGCTATGGCTACACCTTC.

V usage is TRBV25-1 and J usage is TRBJ1-2; 9 bases map to TRBD1. This CDR3 is 12 amino acids long. Germline trimming cut 8 bases from V and 6 bases from J; bases unmatched to any gene: 4. Germline CDR1 is MGHDK and CDR2 is SYGVNS. The CDR3 loop reads CASGTGRNGYTF. Here the CDR3 DNA reads TGTGCCAGCGGGACAGGGCGAAATGGCTACACCTTC.

The chain couples TRBV19 to TRBJ1-5; possibly TRBD1 for D (6 bases). CDR3 length: 17 amino acids. Germline V lookup: CDR1 LNHDA, CDR2 SQIVND (reference sequence). V was trimmed by 7 bases and J by 1 base, leaving 20 bases between them. CDR3 coding DNA: TGTGCCAGTACTACTGGGGCGGGGGGGCGGAGCAATCAGCCCCAGCATTTT. Its translation is CASTTGAGGRSNQPQHF.

J is TRBJ1-4 and V is TRBV19; D not certain. V lost 5 bases and J 2 bases, leaving 6 bases between the germline ends. The CDR3 is 13 amino acids. The germline CDR1 and CDR2 sequences are LNHDA and SQIVND (reference sequence). CDR3 sequence reads: CASSFSTNEKLFF. The CDR3 DNA is TGTGCCAGTAGTTTCTCGACTAATGAAAAACTGTTTTTT.